What follows are 18 T cell receptor beta chains derived from one specimen sequenced in a study of early T cells in non-severe SARS-CoV-2 infection. From the 5' RACE reads, TCRdb called clonotypes with MiXCR, one entry per CDR3 protein. The sample has some 67,000 distinct CDR3 sequences, about 9% seen once. The material was whole blood, obtained at baseline. The receptors stem from an adult who was a healthcare worker with PCR-confirmed SARS-CoV-2 infection or an uninfected control (not recorded which).

There are a few counts of this clonotype. The chain links TRBV7-2 to TRBJ1-2; tentative D call: TRBD1 (5 bases). The CDR3 covers 14 residues. CDR1 and CDR2 (germline): SGHTA, FQGNSA. The V end was cut by 5 bases, the J end by 0 bases, with 10 bases between. DNA for the CDR3: TGTGCCAGCAGCGCGGGACTGACTAACTATGGCTACACCTTC. This sequence encodes CASSAGLTNYGYTF. Combining the CDR3 with reference TRBV7-2 and TRBJ1-2 gives the whole variable domain GAGVSQSPSNKVTEKGKDVELRCDPISGHTALYWYRQSLGQGLEFLIYFQGNSAPDKSGLPSDRFSAERTGGSVSTLTIQRTQQEDSAVYLCASSAGLTNYGYTFGSGTRLTVV.

This clonotype was observed a handful of times. The chain joins TRBV27 to TRBJ1-5; 9 bases agree with TRBD1. Germline lookup yields CDR1 MNHEY and CDR2 SMNVEV (reference sequence). V shed 5 bases, J shed 3 bases, and the junction held 11 bases outside the gene matches. This CDR3 region has 17 residues. The CDR3 bases are TGTGCCAGCAGTCTGACAGGGGGGATTTCGGTCAATCAGCCCCAGCATTTT. It encodes CASSLTGGISVNQPQHF.

This clonotype was seen more than once but under ten times. The chain combines TRBV9 with TRBJ2-2; weak D call: TRBD2 (6 bases). The ends were cut back, 4 bases at V and 0 bases at J, with 13 bases in the middle. Germline V gives CDR1 SGDLS, CDR2 YYNGEE. The CDR3 runs 16 residues. CDR3 sequence: CASSFGLIANTGELFF. In DNA, the CDR3 is TGTGCCAGCAGCTTTGGACTAATTGCGAACACCGGGGAGCTGTTTTTT.

The V call is TRBV28, the J call TRBJ2-7; TRBD1 might be the D (7 bases). V was pared by 4 bases and J by 7 bases, with 20 bases between. The CDR3 runs to 15 residues. CDR1 and CDR2 (germline): MDHEN, SYDVKM. This CDR3 reads CASSYDRDLTREQYF. In nucleotides, the CDR3 is TGTGCCAGCAGTTACGACAGGGACTTGACACGAGAGCAGTACTTC.

This clonotype has just a few counts. The V call is TRBV6-1, the J call TRBJ2-1, with 7 bases matching TRBD2. The CDR3 loop spans 18 amino acids. Germline trimming cut 4 bases from V and 6 bases from J; bases unmatched to any gene: 18. CDR1 and CDR2 (germline): MNHNS, SASEGT. The DNA of the CDR3 is TGTGCCAGCAGTGCTCGTACAACGGGTCTGGGGGGGAGCAATGAGCAGTTCTTC. It encodes CASSARTTGLGGSNEQFF.

This chain uses TRBV4-3 with TRBJ1-2; 7 nucleotides align to TRBD1. Germline trimming cut 5 bases from V and 2 bases from J; bases unmatched to any gene: 8. Germline V gene lookup returns CDR1 LGHNA and CDR2 YSLEER. The CDR3 is 15 residues long. CDR3 nucleotides: TGCGCCAGCAGCTGGGACAGTTCCCTAAACTATGGCTACACCTTC. Translation gives CASSWDSSLNYGYTF.

This clonotype was detected a few times. The chain employs TRBV5-1 and TRBJ2-7; 8 bases align to TRBD1. The germline CDR1 and CDR2 sequences are SGHRS and YFSETQ. The CDR3 is made up of 14 amino acids. V shed 2 bases and J 6 bases; nucleotides not matched to a gene: 7. CDR3 residues: CASSFGTGAAEQYF. CDR3 coding DNA: TGCGCCAGCAGCTTTGGGACAGGTGCTGCCGAGCAGTACTTC.

This clonotype appeared a few times. V gene TRBV5-6 combines with J gene TRBJ2-7; D ambiguous. CDR1 is SGHDT and CDR2 is YYEEEE in the germline V gene. Trimming removed 6 bases at V and 0 bases at J, with 10 bases between. The CDR3 runs to 13 residues. The CDR3 reads CASTTEDSYEQYF. The CDR3 bases are TGTGCCAGCACTACAGAGGACTCCTACGAGCAGTACTTC. Full variable domain (rest looked up from reference TRBV5-6 and TRBJ2-7): DAGVTQSPTHLIKTRGQQVTLRCSPKSGHDTVSWYQQALGQGPQFIFQYYEEEERQRGNFPDRFSGHQFPNYSSELNVNALLLGDSALYLCASTTEDSYEQYFGPGTRLTVT.

This clonotype was detected ten times or more. The chain links TRBV7-2 to TRBJ1-4; TRBD1 is a possible D gene (6 bases). Germline loops: CDR1 SGHTA, CDR2 FQGNSA. The CDR3 consists of 15 residues. Trimming cost V 5 bases and J 4 bases, with 14 bases left between them. Here the CDR3 DNA reads TGTGCCAGCAGCCTCCAAGGGGGTGATAATGAAAAACTGTTTTTT. It translates to CASSLQGGDNEKLFF. Full variable domain (missing parts from reference TRBV7-2 and TRBJ1-4): GAGVSQSPSNKVTEKGKDVELRCDPISGHTALYWYRQSLGQGLEFLIYFQGNSAPDKSGLPSDRFSAERTGGSVSTLTIQRTQQEDSAVYLCASSLQGGDNEKLFFGSGTQLSVL.

This sequence joins TRBV28 and TRBJ1-5, with D uncertain. CDR1 and CDR2 from the germline V gene are MDHEN and SYDVKM. V gave up 2 bases and J gave up 4 bases, with 9 bases separating them. The CDR3 is 14 amino acids. The CDR3 is CASSLILLNQPQHF. The CDR3 DNA sequence: TGTGCCAGCAGTTTAATCCTCTTGAATCAGCCCCAGCATTTT. The variable domain in full, completed from reference TRBV28 and TRBJ1-5, reads DVKVTQSSRYLVKRTGEKVFLECVQDMDHENMFWYRQDPGLGLRLIYFSYDVKMKEKGDIPEGYSVSREKKERFSLILESASTNQTSMYLCASSLILLNQPQHFGDGTRLSIL.

This chain links TRBV10-3 with TRBJ1-2; 9 positions agree with TRBD1. The junction had 11 bases not matched to a gene; V was cut back by 6 bases and J by 9 bases. The CDR3 spans 14 residues. CDR1 and CDR2 (germline): ENHRY, SYGVKD. CDR3 DNA sequence: TGTGCCATCAGGTCCGACAGGGGGGCGGACAGCTACACCTTC. Residues: CAIRSDRGADSYTF.

Details on this clonotype: A much larger clone is a single base away; this may be a read error. The chain joins TRBV25-1 to TRBJ2-7; TRBD2 agrees at 7 bases. Germline CDR1 and CDR2: MGHDK and SYGVNS. J gave up 6 bases and V 8 bases, and 13 bases lay outside the gene matches. CDR3 length equals 14 residues. The CDR3 loop reads CASRLVGGPSEQYF. The CDR3 nucleotides are TGTGCCAGCCGTTTAGTGGGAGGGCCCAGCGAGCAGTACTTC.

The table lists this clonotype with many counts. J is TRBJ2-1 and V is TRBV5-1; perhaps D is TRBD1 or TRBD2 (5 bases each). V was clipped by 0 bases and J by 0 bases, with 13 bases between them. Germline V lookup: CDR1 SGHRS, CDR2 YFSETQ. This CDR3 is 17 amino acids long. This chain's CDR3 is CASSLVGETVSYNEQFF. CDR3 coding DNA: TGCGCCAGCAGCTTGGTGGGGGAGACTGTCTCCTACAATGAGCAGTTCTTC.

The J gene is TRBJ2-5, the V gene TRBV28; perhaps TRBD2 as D (5 bases). V was trimmed by 3 bases and J by 1 base, leaving 9 bases between them. The germline gives CDR1 MDHEN, CDR2 SYDVKM. The CDR3 totals 14 residues. In DNA form, the CDR3 reads TGTGCCAGCAGTTTTTGGGCGGGCCAAGAGACCCAGTACTTC. Translated, it gives CASSFWAGQETQYF.

There are a few counts of this clonotype. A read error may produce the germline difference seen at one junction end. The chain is built from TRBV29-1 and TRBJ1-6; D call uncertain. The CDR3 is made up of 13 amino acids. CDR1 is SQVTM, CDR2 ANQGSEA, per germline. The CDR3 nucleotides read TGCAGCGCCAGGCTAGCTGATAATTCACCCCTTCACTTT. Protein sequence: CSARLADNSPLHF.

This clonotype appeared many times. The V gene is TRBV7-6, the J gene TRBJ2-7, with D unresolved. Trimming removed 2 bases at V and 1 base at J, with 6 bases between. Germline V gene sequence: CDR1 SGHVS, CDR2 FNYEAQ. This CDR3 is built from 13 residues. The CDR3, as DNA: TGTGCCAGCAGCTTACGCCAGTCCTACGAGCAGTACTTC. Protein: CASSLRQSYEQYF. Full variable domain (remainder filled in from reference TRBV7-6 and TRBJ2-7): GAGVSQSPRYKVTKRGQDVALRCDPISGHVSLYWYRQALGQGPEFLTYFNYEAQQDKSGLPNDRFSAERPEGSISTLTIQRTEQRDSAMYRCASSLRQSYEQYFGPGTRLTVT.

The chain joins TRBV5-1 to TRBJ2-1, with 8 bases aligning to TRBD2. Trimming took 1 base from V and 0 from J; bases not matched to a gene: 6. The germline CDR1 and CDR2 sequences are SGHRS and YFSETQ. The CDR3 length is 17 residues. The CDR3 nucleotides read TGCGCCAGCAGCTTGCATCTAGCGGGTAGCTCCTACAATGAGCAGTTCTTC. It specifies CASSLHLAGSSYNEQFF.

This clonotype was counted many times. The V call is TRBV28, the J call TRBJ2-6; weak D call: TRBD1 (6 bases). V shed 4 bases and J shed 2 bases, with 12 bases lying between them. The CDR3 runs 16 residues. CDR1 is MDHEN, CDR2 SYDVKM, per germline. The CDR3 spells CASSSYPGAGANVLTF. CDR3 coding DNA: TGTGCCAGCAGTTCTTACCCAGGGGCTGGGGCCAACGTCCTGACTTTC.